Listed here are 21 T cell receptor beta chains from one sample, sequenced in a study of T cell changes during pregnancy in multiple sclerosis. Libraries were prepared by immunoSEQ multiplex PCR; TCRdb keeps only in-frame clonotypes and omits some of them. The repertoire includes approximately 89,000 clones, 94% of them detected once, and about 2.5% sits in the top ten. The sample was peripheral blood, taken in the third trimester of pregnancy. The receptor source for this set is a female donor with multiple sclerosis, enrolled in a pregnancy study.

This clone was recorded only once. The gene calls are TRBV7-9 and TRBJ1-6; D gene ambiguous. V was pared by 5 bases and J by 3 bases, with 23 bases between. The germline gives CDR1 SEHNR, CDR2 FQNEAQ (reference sequence). This CDR3 region has 19 residues. The CDR3 nucleotides read TGTGCCAGCAGCATAAAAGGAGACGGAGCCCCGAACTATAATTCACCCCTCCACTTT. Its protein is CASSIKGDGAPNYNSPLHF.

The chain joins TRBV18 to TRBJ1-2, with D perhaps TRBD1 (5 bases). V lost 2 bases to trimming and J lost 2 bases, with 15 bases between them. This CDR3 has 16 residues. Per the germline V gene, CDR1 is KGHSH and CDR2 is LQKENI. The CDR3 here is CASSPTSGNRNYGYTF. In nucleotides, the CDR3 is TGTGCCAGCTCACCAACCTCTGGGAACAGGAACTATGGCTACACCTTC.

This sequence joins TRBV19 and TRBJ1-2; tentatively, D is TRBD1 (6 bases). Deletions cut 4 bases from V and 3 bases from J, with 18 bases between. The CDR3 has 16 amino acids. CDR1 and CDR2 from the germline V gene are LNHDA and SQIVND (reference sequence). The CDR3 region has the DNA TGTGCCAGTAGTAGGGGGCAGGACCGTCCCTACTATGGCTACACCTTC. Protein sequence: CASSRGQDRPYYGYTF. The full variable domain, with the rest looked up from reference TRBV19 and TRBJ1-2, is DGGITQSPKYLFRKEGQNVTLSCEQNLNHDAMYWYRQDPGQGLRLIYYSQIVNDFQKGDIAEGYSVSREKKESFPLTVTSAQKNPTAFYLCASSRGQDRPYYGYTFGSGTRLTVV.

J is TRBJ1-6 and V is TRBV11-2; 7 nucleotides agree with TRBD1. The CDR3 is 12 amino acids. V was pared by 5 bases and J by 10 bases, with 2 bases of the junction left unmatched. Germline CDR1 and CDR2: SGHAT and FQNNGV. CDR3 protein: CASSRGGSPLHF. The CDR3 DNA reads TGTGCCAGCAGCAGAGGGGGCTCACCCCTCCACTTT.

CDR3 DNA: TGTGCCAGCAGCTTTCTTGAGGAAGCGGGGGAACAAGAGACCCAGTACTTC. Translated: CASSFLEEAGEQETQYF. The V gene is TRBV5-6, the J gene TRBJ2-5, with TRBD2 matching over 8 bases. The CDR3 sequence is 17 residues long. The V and J ends lost 2 bases and 2 bases, in that order; junction bases with no gene match: 11. Germline-derived CDR1 and CDR2 are SGHDT and YYEEEE.

The rearrangement uses TRBV18 and TRBJ2-2; possible D gene TRBD1, 6 bases. The CDR3 spans 16 residues. V lost 2 bases and J lost 4, with 14 bases in between. Looked up from germline, CDR1 is KGHSH and CDR2 is LQKENI. CDR3 DNA sequence: TGTGCCAGCTCACCAGACAACAGGGTGGTCACCGGGGAGCTGTTTTTT. Amino acids: CASSPDNRVVTGELFF.

The chain has TRBV18 and TRBJ2-6; D unresolved. This CDR3 comprises 18 residues. CDR1 is KGHSH and CDR2 is LQKENI in the germline V gene. V dropped 1 base and J dropped 0 bases, with 13 bases sitting between them. This chain's CDR3 is CASSPLAGEPSGANVLTF. The CDR3 DNA reads as TGTGCCAGCTCACCACTGGCAGGTGAACCCTCTGGGGCCAACGTCCTGACTTTC.

This chain joins TRBV7-8 and TRBJ2-3, with D unresolved. CDR3 length equals 16 residues. Trimming removed 4 bases from V and 2 bases from J, with 16 bases in between. Germline CDR1 reads SGHVS; CDR2 reads FQNEAQ. CDR3 nucleotide sequence: TGTGCCAGCAGCTCCCACGCGCCGAATCCCACAGATACGCAGTATTTT. It is translated as CASSSHAPNPTDTQYF.

This clone was found once. The chain recombines TRBV4-2 with TRBJ2-2; no firm D call. This CDR3 comprises 17 residues. The V gene's germline CDR1 is LGHNA and CDR2 YNFKEQ. V was trimmed by 0 bases and J by 4 bases, leaving 15 bases between them. In DNA, the CDR3 is TGTGCCAGCAGCCAAGATCTTGGCCAGCCGGGCACCGGGGAGCTGTTTTTT. Encoded protein: CASSQDLGQPGTGELFF.

The rearrangement links TRBV21-1 to TRBJ1-4; the table's D call of TRBD1 was not tested on the DNA. TRBV21-1 is assigned pseudogene status. This CDR3 has 15 amino acids. The CDR3 is CASTGTGETNEKLFF. The CDR3 nucleotides are TGTGCCAGCACCGGGACAGGGGAAACTAATGAAAAACTGTTTTTT.

The V and J genes are TRBV2 and TRBJ2-3; weak D call: TRBD1 (7 bases). CDR1 and CDR2 (germline): SNHLY, FYNNEI. The CDR3 length is 14 residues. Trimming removed 8 bases at V and 2 bases at J, with 14 bases between. The CDR3 DNA is TGTGCCAGCCGAGGGGGCGGGGCCACAGATACGCAGTATTTT. Translated: CASRGGGATDTQYF.

The rearrangement uses TRBV7-9 and TRBJ2-7, with D maybe TRBD2 (7 bases). The CDR3 spans 13 residues. Per germline, CDR1 SEHNR and CDR2 FQNEAQ (reference sequence). Trimming cost V 7 bases and J 5 bases, with 15 bases left between them. CDR3 sequence: CASTTGGSNEQYF. CDR3 nucleotide sequence: TGTGCCAGCACCACGGGGGGCTCGAACGAGCAGTACTTC.

The J gene is TRBJ2-7, the V gene TRBV19; 7 bases align to TRBD1. CDR3 length: 15 residues. V shed 3 bases and J 7 bases; nucleotides not matched to a gene: 12. From germline, CDR1 is LNHDA and CDR2 SQIVND (reference sequence). The CDR3 loop reads CASSIRQGTALEQYF. CDR3 nucleotides: TGTGCCAGTAGTATCCGACAGGGAACCGCCCTGGAGCAGTACTTC.

The table lists this clone with a count of one. The J gene is TRBJ1-6, the V gene TRBV6-6, with D perhaps TRBD1 (5 bases). Trimming shortened V by 5 bases and J by 1 base, and 9 bases separated the two germline ends. Per the germline V gene, CDR1 is MNHNY and CDR2 is SVGAGI (reference sequence). This CDR3 is 15 amino acids long. The CDR3 loop is CASSRGGSYNSPLHF. CDR3 DNA: TGTGCCAGCAGTCGGGGGGGTTCCTATAATTCACCCCTCCACTTT.

V and J are TRBV5-4 and TRBJ2-1; a weak D match, TRBD1 (5 bases). The CDR3 has 18 amino acids. The V end was cut by 3 bases, the J end by 0 bases, with 19 bases between. Germline CDR1 is SGHNT and CDR2 is YYREEE (reference sequence). The CDR3 here is CASSSPEWAGISYNEQFF. DNA for the CDR3: TGTGCCAGCAGCTCCCCAGAGTGGGCAGGGATCTCCTACAATGAGCAGTTCTTC.

This chain uses TRBV9 with TRBJ1-1, with D possibly TRBD1 on 5 matching bases. The CDR3 runs to 12 residues. Germline V gene data show CDR1 as SGDLS and CDR2 as YYNGEE. Deletions cut 7 bases from V and 1 base from J, with 8 bases between. The CDR3 coding sequence is TGTGCCAGCTCTCAGGGGAACACTGAAGCTTTCTTT. Protein product: CASSQGNTEAFF. Supplemented by reference TRBV9 and TRBJ1-1, the full variable domain reads DSGVTQTPKHLITATGQRVTLRCSPRSGDLSVYWYQQSLDQGLQFLIQYYNGEERAKGNILERFSAQQFPDLHSELNLSSLELGDSALYFCASSQGNTEAFFGQGTRLTVV.

In DNA form, the CDR3 reads TGTGCCATCACCACTGAGGGAGGGGCCTATGGCTACACCTTC. Its protein is CAITTEGGAYGYTF. The rearrangement links TRBV10-3 to TRBJ1-2; a possible D gene is TRBD1 (5 bases). V shed 7 bases and J shed 4 bases, with 16 bases lying between them. CDR3 length: 14 residues. Germline lookup yields CDR1 ENHRY and CDR2 SYGVKD.

The genes are TRBV9 and TRBJ1-1, with D maybe TRBD1 (6 bases). CDR1 is SGDLS, CDR2 YYNGEE, per germline. CDR3 length: 15 amino acids. V was clipped by 5 bases and J by 1 base, with 15 bases between them. The CDR3 protein is CASRGGGKGNTEAFF. The DNA of the CDR3 is TGTGCCAGCAGAGGGGGGGGTAAGGGGAACACTGAAGCTTTCTTT. Full variable domain (missing parts from reference TRBV9 and TRBJ1-1): DSGVTQTPKHLITATGQRVTLRCSPRSGDLSVYWYQQSLDQGLQFLIQYYNGEERAKGNILERFSAQQFPDLHSELNLSSLELGDSALYFCASRGGGKGNTEAFFGQGTRLTVV.

The rearrangement links TRBV25-1 to TRBJ1-1, with D hard to call. The CDR3 has 13 amino acids. CDR1 is MGHDK and CDR2 is SYGVNS in the germline V gene. The V end lost 1 base, the J end lost 5 bases, and 8 bases lay between the germline ends. Written as DNA, the CDR3 is TGTGCCAGCAGTGAATCCGGGAAAACTGAAGCTTTCTTT. Its protein product is CASSESGKTEAFF.

The chain combines TRBV23-1 with TRBJ1-1; 7 bases are a match to TRBD1. TRBV23-1 carries the ORF label, with uncertain function. J was trimmed by 3 bases and V by 9 bases; bases with no gene match: 4. This CDR3 spans 12 amino acids. The CDR3 DNA reads as TGCGCCAGACAGGGGAAGGACACTGAAGCTTTCTTT. It codes for CARQGKDTEAFF.

The chain recombines TRBV9 with TRBJ2-5, with D perhaps TRBD2 (7 bases). Germline V gene data show CDR1 as SGDLS and CDR2 as YYNGEE. The V and J ends lost 0 bases and 2 bases respectively, with 11 bases between them. The CDR3 spans 15 residues. The chain's CDR3 is CASSVGGGPQETQYF. In DNA form, the CDR3 reads TGTGCCAGCAGCGTAGGGGGGGGGCCGCAAGAGACCCAGTACTTC.